This T cell receptor (beta chain) was identified during a study of CD8+CD57+ T cells in acquired aplastic anemia. This clonotype has a count of ten or more. V lost 8 bases and J lost 9, with 14 bases in between. CDR1 is LGHNA, CDR2 YNFKEQ, per germline. The length of the CDR3 is 12 residues. TCR beta VDJ and CDR3 profiling used genomic DNA as template. MiXCR was run by TCRdb on the reads, yielding one entry per CDR3 protein. The data show approximately 190,000 distinct CDR3 sequences, around three fifths seen once. This receptor was taken from a human donor with severe aplastic anemia or a healthy control (not recorded which). The material sequenced was sorted CD4+, CD8+, or CD8+CD57+ T cells (not recorded which) from PBMCs. The V and J genes are TRBV4-2 and TRBJ2-1, with a possible D match to TRBD1 (6 bases). In DNA form, the CDR3 reads TGTGCCAGCCAGGGGCCCGTCAGTGAGCAGTTCTTC. It encodes CASQGPVSEQFF.